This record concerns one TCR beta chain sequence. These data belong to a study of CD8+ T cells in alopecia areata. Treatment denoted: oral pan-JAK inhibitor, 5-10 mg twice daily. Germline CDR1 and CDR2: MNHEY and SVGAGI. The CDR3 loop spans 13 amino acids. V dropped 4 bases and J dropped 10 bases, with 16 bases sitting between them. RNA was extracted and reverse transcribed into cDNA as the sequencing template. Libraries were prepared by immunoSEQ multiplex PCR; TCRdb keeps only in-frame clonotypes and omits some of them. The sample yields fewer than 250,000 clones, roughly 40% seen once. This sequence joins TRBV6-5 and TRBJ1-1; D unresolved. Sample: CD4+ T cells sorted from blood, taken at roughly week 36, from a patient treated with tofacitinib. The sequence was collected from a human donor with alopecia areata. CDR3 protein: CASSSSATGLAFF. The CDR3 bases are TGTGCCAGCAGTTCCTCTGCGACGGGTTTAGCTTTCTTT.